This is a list of T cell receptor beta chains from one sample in a study of human T cells and chemical hapten exposure. TCRdb processed the RACE reads anew with MiXCR; each CDR3 protein has one entry. The table includes approximately 82,000 distinct CDR3 sequences, approximately 7% detected once. The sample was whole blood, taken in connection with sensitization to the hapten diphenylcyclopropenone (DPC). Every receptor here comes from a woman aged 25 to 39 with alopecia areata. Some clones in this sample may be carry-over from other donors' samples. CDR3s include the opening cysteine and the closing phenylalanine or tryptophan. Each record gives: J gene, clone size, V gene, CDR3 protein. Clone sizes are given selectively: once, few, many, or a class where the clone is expanded.

j_gene: TRBJ1-1
abundance: many
v_gene: TRBV29-1
CDR3aa: CSVTGTTNTEAFF

j_gene: TRBJ2-7
abundance: few
v_gene: TRBV10-1
CDR3aa: CASSAGRIYEQYF

j_gene: TRBJ2-3
abundance: .
v_gene: TRBV5-1
CDR3aa: CASSAGLADTDTQYF

j_gene: TRBJ1-2
abundance: few
v_gene: TRBV4-2
CDR3aa: CASSQDMGGILYGYTF

j_gene: TRBJ2-6
abundance: few
v_gene: TRBV27
CDR3aa: CASSLRGGLSGANVLTF

j_gene: TRBJ1-1
abundance: many
v_gene: TRBV20-1
CDR3aa: CSAKDPDGVFTEAFF

j_gene: TRBJ2-3
abundance: .
v_gene: TRBV7-2
CDR3aa: CASREIPGTTDTQYF

j_gene: TRBJ2-6
abundance: many
v_gene: TRBV10-3
CDR3aa: CAISESGFRANVLTF

j_gene: TRBJ1-1
abundance: .
v_gene: TRBV3-1
CDR3aa: CASSQGRGGRSTEAFF

j_gene: TRBJ2-5
abundance: many
v_gene: TRBV10-3
CDR3aa: CAISESEAFPSGPNQETQYF

j_gene: TRBJ2-1
abundance: .
v_gene: TRBV20-1
CDR3aa: CSATVTSGSYNEQFF

j_gene: TRBJ2-7
abundance: many
v_gene: TRBV4-2
CDR3aa: CASSQDPTGSYEQYF

j_gene: TRBJ1-5
abundance: few
v_gene: TRBV6-1
CDR3aa: CASRNLLGRHQPQHF

j_gene: TRBJ2-7
abundance: .
v_gene: TRBV5-1
CDR3aa: CASKSPGQGNEQYF

j_gene: TRBJ1-1
abundance: .
v_gene: TRBV10-3
CDR3aa: CAISQGMNTEAFF

j_gene: TRBJ1-6
abundance: .
v_gene: TRBV7-6
CDR3aa: CASSLGTGGDPPLHF

j_gene: TRBJ2-3
abundance: many
v_gene: TRBV5-4
CDR3aa: CASSLPNMLSASGGRGDTQYF

j_gene: TRBJ2-3
abundance: many
v_gene: TRBV20-1
CDR3aa: CSARDTRKGDTQYF

j_gene: TRBJ1-5
abundance: .
v_gene: TRBV5-6
CDR3aa: CASSWGDTNQPQHF

j_gene: TRBJ2-4
abundance: .
v_gene: TRBV7-3
CDR3aa: CASSLGGGGTKNIQYF

j_gene: TRBJ1-1
abundance: many
v_gene: TRBV11-1
CDR3aa: CASSLGGQGTNTEAFF

j_gene: TRBJ1-5
abundance: .
v_gene: TRBV11-2
CDR3aa: CASSLGDNQPQHF

j_gene: TRBJ1-2
abundance: many
v_gene: TRBV12-3/TRBV12-4
CDR3aa: CASTFSPRGPAGYTF

j_gene: TRBJ1-6
abundance: few
v_gene: TRBV5-5
CDR3aa: CASSWGPILHF

j_gene: TRBJ2-1
abundance: few
v_gene: TRBV2
CDR3aa: CASRSGGGYNEQFF

j_gene: TRBJ1-2
abundance: many
v_gene: TRBV24-1
CDR3aa: CATSEPQGVDGYTF

j_gene: TRBJ1-1
abundance: many
v_gene: TRBV2
CDR3aa: CASSERGGLEAFF

j_gene: TRBJ2-5
abundance: many
v_gene: TRBV3-1
CDR3aa: CASSQEPSGGETQYF

j_gene: TRBJ1-2
abundance: few
v_gene: TRBV6-5
CDR3aa: CASSNHNYGYTF

j_gene: TRBJ2-2
abundance: many
v_gene: TRBV7-3
CDR3aa: CASSFTATNTGELFF

j_gene: TRBJ2-7
abundance: .
v_gene: TRBV29-1
CDR3aa: CSVESGLSFNEQYF

j_gene: TRBJ1-3
abundance: .
v_gene: TRBV3-1
CDR3aa: CASSHPSGNTIYF

j_gene: TRBJ1-4
abundance: few
v_gene: TRBV7-9
CDR3aa: CASSRQGFGLWEKLFF

j_gene: TRBJ2-6
abundance: many
v_gene: TRBV19
CDR3aa: CATTTSGNPGANVLTF

j_gene: TRBJ2-7
abundance: many
v_gene: TRBV3-1
CDR3aa: CASSQDSRDFSSYEQYF

j_gene: TRBJ1-5
abundance: .
v_gene: TRBV9
CDR3aa: CASSAPGADQPQNF

j_gene: TRBJ2-7
abundance: many
v_gene: TRBV3-1
CDR3aa: CASSQGTSGYEQYF

j_gene: TRBJ2-7
abundance: many
v_gene: TRBV18
CDR3aa: CASSPRREHEQYF

j_gene: TRBJ1-1
abundance: many
v_gene: TRBV20-1
CDR3aa: CSASHWDRTNTEAFF

j_gene: TRBJ1-6
abundance: few
v_gene: TRBV5-1
CDR3aa: CASSLGQSYNSPLHF

j_gene: TRBJ1-1
abundance: many
v_gene: TRBV20-1
CDR3aa: CSASLGGAGNTEAFF

j_gene: TRBJ1-1
abundance: many
v_gene: TRBV2
CDR3aa: CASSENALEAFF

j_gene: TRBJ2-1
abundance: many
v_gene: TRBV25-1
CDR3aa: CASSVARAGGPTEQFF

j_gene: TRBJ1-4
abundance: .
v_gene: TRBV6-5
CDR3aa: CASSPTTNEKLFF

j_gene: TRBJ2-3
abundance: many
v_gene: TRBV29-1
CDR3aa: CSVGGLAGGRTDTQYF

j_gene: TRBJ1-2
abundance: .
v_gene: TRBV20-1
CDR3aa: CSARKGQGAMSYTF

j_gene: TRBJ1-4
abundance: few
v_gene: TRBV5-1
CDR3aa: CASSSTGFGDEKLFF

j_gene: TRBJ2-5
abundance: .
v_gene: TRBV29-1
CDR3aa: CSVAEGGQETQYF

j_gene: TRBJ2-5
abundance: many
v_gene: TRBV5-1
CDR3aa: CASSLSRAEETQYF

j_gene: TRBJ2-1
abundance: many
v_gene: TRBV9
CDR3aa: CASSARPGYNEQFF

j_gene: TRBJ1-1
abundance: few
v_gene: TRBV20-1
CDR3aa: CSATRNTEAFF

j_gene: TRBJ2-1
abundance: many
v_gene: TRBV6-5
CDR3aa: CASRGAPGDLHNEQFF

j_gene: TRBJ1-1
abundance: .
v_gene: TRBV2
CDR3aa: CASMSGRRDNTEAFF